These T cell receptor beta chains were read from a single sample in a study of shared clonotypes between healthy human individuals. Sequencing was performed with immunoSEQ multiplex PCR; in TCRdb, only in-frame clones are kept and a portion is missing. This table has some 1 million clones, about 76% appearing once. The sequencing input was memory CD4+ T cells sorted from blood. The receptors here all came from a young man in good health. Both conserved end residues are trimmed from each CDR3.

j_call: TRBJ1-2
cdr3_length: 12
v_call: TRBV30
cdr3_aa: AWSSLGGNYGYT

j_call: TRBJ2-3
cdr3_length: 11
v_call: TRBV4-3
cdr3_aa: ASSQAAEYTQY

j_call: TRBJ2-3
cdr3_length: 12
v_call: TRBV18
cdr3_aa: ASSPRQGTDTQY

j_call: TRBJ2-7
cdr3_length: 12
v_call: TRBV10-3
cdr3_aa: AISTGTGPYEQY

j_call: TRBJ2-3
cdr3_length: 14
v_call: TRBV5-4
cdr3_aa: ASSLWRLRETDTQY

j_call: TRBJ2-7
cdr3_length: 13
v_call: TRBV11-2
cdr3_aa: ASSRGDVTSYEQY

j_call: TRBJ2-5
cdr3_length: 11
v_call: TRBV6-6
cdr3_aa: ASLWGEFETQY

j_call: TRBJ2-2
cdr3_length: 15
v_call: TRBV7-2
cdr3_aa: ASSPPRSGRGAGELF

j_call: TRBJ2-1
cdr3_length: 15
v_call: TRBV5-1
cdr3_aa: ASRSTLAARQAFEQF

j_call: TRBJ2-5
cdr3_length: 10
v_call: TRBV30
cdr3_aa: AWSPAGETQY

j_call: TRBJ2-7
cdr3_length: 14
v_call: TRBV5-4
cdr3_aa: ASSLGQGGPRDEQY

j_call: TRBJ1-2
cdr3_length: 12
v_call: TRBV7-3
cdr3_aa: ASSLSPGDYGYT

j_call: TRBJ2-7
cdr3_length: 11
v_call: TRBV30
cdr3_aa: AWSVGVGYEQY

j_call: TRBJ1-1
cdr3_length: 12
v_call: TRBV5-1
cdr3_aa: ASSWGDTGAEAF

j_call: TRBJ2-2
cdr3_length: 10
v_call: TRBV4-1
cdr3_aa: ASSQDSGELF

j_call: TRBJ1-4
cdr3_length: 11
v_call: TRBV19
cdr3_aa: ASRLSGGEKLF

j_call: TRBJ2-7
cdr3_length: 13
v_call: TRBV9
cdr3_aa: ASSVASGTSYEQY

j_call: .
cdr3_length: 12
v_call: TRBV30
cdr3_aa: AWSRGGVLYEQY

j_call: TRBJ2-7
cdr3_length: 13
v_call: TRBV27
cdr3_aa: ASIKGGQGRGEQY

j_call: TRBJ1-2
cdr3_length: 12
v_call: TRBV5-1
cdr3_aa: ASSLFDGGYGYT

j_call: TRBJ1-6
cdr3_length: 13
v_call: TRBV6-6
cdr3_aa: ASSYKGREGSPLH

j_call: TRBJ2-3
cdr3_length: 15
v_call: TRBV21-1
cdr3_aa: ASSNWYRQGATDTQY

j_call: TRBJ2-1
cdr3_length: 9
v_call: TRBV7-9
cdr3_aa: ASSLWGEQF

j_call: TRBJ1-5
cdr3_length: 14
v_call: TRBV21-1
cdr3_aa: ASSKKEGSRNQPQH

j_call: TRBJ1-6
cdr3_length: 14
v_call: TRBV2
cdr3_aa: ASRTGLSSYNSPLH

j_call: TRBJ1-1
cdr3_length: 11
v_call: TRBV4-1
cdr3_aa: ASSQELYTEAF

j_call: TRBJ2-1
cdr3_length: 14
v_call: TRBV27
cdr3_aa: ASILGPPKAGNEQF

j_call: TRBJ1-1
cdr3_length: 14
v_call: TRBV5-4
cdr3_aa: ASSLGDRPLNTEAF

j_call: TRBJ2-3
cdr3_length: 11
v_call: TRBV7-2
cdr3_aa: ASRPTGQDTQY

j_call: TRBJ2-1
cdr3_length: 12
v_call: TRBV7-9
cdr3_aa: ASDTGSSYNEQF

j_call: TRBJ2-1
cdr3_length: 13
v_call: TRBV7-2
cdr3_aa: ASSTRTGTYNEQF

j_call: TRBJ1-2
cdr3_length: 13
v_call: TRBV19
cdr3_aa: ASSIGEVWYYGYT

j_call: TRBJ2-7
cdr3_length: 12
v_call: TRBV10-3
cdr3_aa: AISEKGGAYEQY

j_call: TRBJ1-4
cdr3_length: 12
v_call: TRBV11-2
cdr3_aa: ASSLAGGGEKLF

j_call: TRBJ1-6
cdr3_length: 12
v_call: TRBV9
cdr3_aa: ASSVEQGGSPLH

j_call: TRBJ1-3
cdr3_length: 13
v_call: TRBV7-9
cdr3_aa: ASSLLRASGNTIY

j_call: TRBJ1-2
cdr3_length: 14
v_call: TRBV7-3
cdr3_aa: ASSLTPGGTQGGYT

j_call: TRBJ2-6
cdr3_length: 12
v_call: TRBV6-1
cdr3_aa: ASSEAQDSNVLT

j_call: TRBJ1-4
cdr3_length: 9
v_call: TRBV5-1
cdr3_aa: ASSLGEKLF

j_call: TRBJ1-3
cdr3_length: 13
v_call: TRBV5-8
cdr3_aa: ASSPRQVSGNTIY

j_call: TRBJ2-5
cdr3_length: 14
v_call: TRBV12-1
cdr3_aa: ASSPKGQGAEETQY

j_call: TRBJ1-6
cdr3_length: 17
v_call: TRBV10-3
cdr3_aa: AISEAGGGFSSYNSPLH

j_call: TRBJ2-5
cdr3_length: 13
v_call: TRBV28
cdr3_aa: ASSFQTGAGETQY

j_call: TRBJ2-3
cdr3_length: 12
v_call: TRBV10-1
cdr3_aa: ASNLAGLGDTQY

j_call: TRBJ2-5
cdr3_length: 12
v_call: TRBV10-2
cdr3_aa: ASSEGAGVETQY

j_call: TRBJ2-7
cdr3_length: 13
v_call: TRBV30
cdr3_aa: AWSPRIQSSYEQY

j_call: TRBJ2-1
cdr3_length: 12
v_call: TRBV18
cdr3_aa: ASSPPALGGEQF

j_call: TRBJ2-5
cdr3_length: 12
v_call: TRBV10-2
cdr3_aa: ASSEPGRGETQY

j_call: TRBJ2-5
cdr3_length: 13
v_call: TRBV5-1
cdr3_aa: ASSSDGAPQETQY

j_call: TRBJ2-3
cdr3_length: 10
v_call: TRBV29-1
cdr3_aa: SVDEWADTQY

j_call: TRBJ2-7
cdr3_length: 12
v_call: TRBV7-2
cdr3_aa: ASSLGLAPYEQY

j_call: TRBJ1-5
cdr3_length: 15
v_call: TRBV6-1
cdr3_aa: ASSARVGGSSNQPQH

j_call: TRBJ1-2
cdr3_length: 11
v_call: TRBV5-8
cdr3_aa: ASSFRGYYGYT

j_call: TRBJ1-1
cdr3_length: 12
v_call: TRBV5-4
cdr3_aa: ASSSTGRNTEAF

j_call: TRBJ2-7
cdr3_length: 11
v_call: TRBV5-1
cdr3_aa: ASSNEGSHEQY